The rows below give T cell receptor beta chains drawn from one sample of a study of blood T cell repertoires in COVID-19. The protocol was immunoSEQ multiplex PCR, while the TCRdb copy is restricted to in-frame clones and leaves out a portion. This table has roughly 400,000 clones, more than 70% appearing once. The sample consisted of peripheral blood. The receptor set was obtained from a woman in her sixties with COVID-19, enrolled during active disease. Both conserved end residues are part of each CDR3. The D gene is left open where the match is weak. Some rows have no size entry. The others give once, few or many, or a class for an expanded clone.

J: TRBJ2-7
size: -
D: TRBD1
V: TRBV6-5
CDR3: CASSYSGQGAYEQYF
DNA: TGTGCCAGCAGTTACTCGGGACAGGGGGCCTACGAGCAGTACTTC

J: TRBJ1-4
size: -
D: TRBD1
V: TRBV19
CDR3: CASSIVGQGDEKLFF
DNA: TGTGCCAGTAGTATAGTGGGACAGGGGGACGAAAAACTGTTTTTT

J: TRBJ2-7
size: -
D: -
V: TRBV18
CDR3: CASSQMPGSYEQYF
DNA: TGTGCCAGCTCACAGATGCCAGGGTCCTACGAGCAGTACTTC

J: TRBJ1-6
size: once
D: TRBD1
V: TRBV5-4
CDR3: CASSLRQGASSPLHF
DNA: TGTGCCAGCAGCTTGCGACAGGGGGCTAGTTCACCCCTCCACTTT

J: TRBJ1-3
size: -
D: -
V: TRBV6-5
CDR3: CASMEAPSGNTIYF
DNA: TGTGCCAGCATGGAGGCGCCCTCTGGAAACACCATATATTTT

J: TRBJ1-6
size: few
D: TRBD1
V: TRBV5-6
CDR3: CASSSRQGVPSYNSPLHF
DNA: TGTGCCAGCAGCTCCAGACAGGGGGTTCCCTCCTATAATTCACCCCTCCACTTT

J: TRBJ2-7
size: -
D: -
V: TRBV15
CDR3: CATSRFSRDDEQYF
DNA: TGTGCCACCAGCAGATTTTCCAGGGATGACGAGCAGTACTTC

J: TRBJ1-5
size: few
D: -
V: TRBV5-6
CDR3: CASSSGQYRSNQPQHF
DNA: TGTGCCAGCAGCTCTGGTCAATACCGGAGTAATCAGCCCCAGCATTTT

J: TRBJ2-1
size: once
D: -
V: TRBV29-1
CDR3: CSVVGGLNSYNEQFF
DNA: TGCAGCGTTGTCGGGGGGCTAAACTCCTACAATGAGCAGTTCTTC

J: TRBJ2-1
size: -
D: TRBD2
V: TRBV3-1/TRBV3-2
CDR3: CASSQDLGTSGGTNNEQFF
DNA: TGTGCCAGCAGCCAAGATCTGGGAACTAGCGGGGGGACTAACAATGAGCAGTTCTTC

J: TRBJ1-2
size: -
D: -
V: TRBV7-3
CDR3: CASSLTPGPQYGYTF
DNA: TGTGCCAGCAGCCTCACGCCAGGGCCGCAGTATGGCTACACCTTC

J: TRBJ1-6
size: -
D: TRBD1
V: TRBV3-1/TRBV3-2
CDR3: CASSQDRGRSPLHF
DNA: TGTGCCAGCAGCCAGGACAGGGGCAGATCACCCCTCCACTTT

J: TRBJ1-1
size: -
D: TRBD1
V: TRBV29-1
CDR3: CSVGNRGKNTEAFF
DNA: TGCAGCGTTGGCAACAGGGGGAAGAACACTGAAGCTTTCTTT

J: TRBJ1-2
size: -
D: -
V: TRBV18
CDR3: CASSPLNAGMDGYTF
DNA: TGTGCCAGCTCACCCCTCAACGCAGGGATGGATGGCTACACCTTC

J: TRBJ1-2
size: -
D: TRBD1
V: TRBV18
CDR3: CASSPGQANYGYTF
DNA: TGTGCCAGCTCACCAGGACAGGCTAACTATGGCTACACCTTC

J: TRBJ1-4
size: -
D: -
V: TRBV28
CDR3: CASSFRAQQKLFF
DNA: TGTGCCAGCAGTTTCAGGGCGCAGCAAAAACTGTTTTTT

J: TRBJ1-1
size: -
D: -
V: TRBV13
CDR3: CASSVEGQMNTEAFF
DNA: TGTGCCAGCAGCGTCGAGGGACAAATGAACACTGAAGCTTTCTTT

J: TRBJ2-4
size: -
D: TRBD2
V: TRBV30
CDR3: CAYTIWGGDKNIQYF
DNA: TGTGCCTACACCATCTGGGGGGGAGACAAAAACATTCAGTACTTC

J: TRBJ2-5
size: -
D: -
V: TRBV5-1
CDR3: CASNPPWEYQETQYF
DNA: TGCGCCAGCAACCCCCCCTGGGAGTACCAAGAGACCCAGTACTTC

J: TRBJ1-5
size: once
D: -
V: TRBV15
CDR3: CATSRDYRGNQPQHF
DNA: TGTGCCACCAGCAGAGATTACAGGGGCAATCAGCCCCAGCATTTT

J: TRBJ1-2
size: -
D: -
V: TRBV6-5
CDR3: CASLSGQGNGYTF
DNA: TGTGCCAGCTTGTCTGGGCAGGGCAATGGCTACACCTTC

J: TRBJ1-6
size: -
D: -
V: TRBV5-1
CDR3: CASSLGFTSRNSPLHF
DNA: TGCGCCAGCAGCTTGGGGTTTACCAGTCGTAATTCACCCCTCCACTTT

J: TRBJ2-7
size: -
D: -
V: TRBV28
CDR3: CASSSPGLGSYEQYF
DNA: TGTGCCAGCAGCTCTCCGGGACTGGGATCCTACGAGCAGTACTTC

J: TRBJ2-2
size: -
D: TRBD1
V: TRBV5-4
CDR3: CASSSPGTGNGELFF
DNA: TGTGCCAGCAGCTCCCCCGGGACAGGGAACGGGGAGCTGTTTTTT

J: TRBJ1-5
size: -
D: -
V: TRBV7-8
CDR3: CASSLGWAQPQHF
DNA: TGTGCCAGCAGCTTAGGTTGGGCTCAGCCCCAGCATTTT

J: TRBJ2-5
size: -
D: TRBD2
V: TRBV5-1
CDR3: CASSLGLAGGLKTQYF
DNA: TGCGCCAGCAGCTTGGGGCTAGCGGGGGGATTAAAGACCCAGTACTTC

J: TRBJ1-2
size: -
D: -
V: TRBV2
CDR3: CASRERGDGYTF
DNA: TGTGCCAGCAGGGAACGAGGTGATGGCTACACCTTC

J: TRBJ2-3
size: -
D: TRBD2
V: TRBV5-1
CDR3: CASWMGGSTDTQYF
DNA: TGCGCCAGCTGGATGGGGGGGAGCACAGATACGCAGTATTTT

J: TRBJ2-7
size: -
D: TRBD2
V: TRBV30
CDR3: CAWRGGKGYEQYF
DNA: TGTGCCTGGCGGGGAGGGAAGGGGTACGAGCAGTACTTC

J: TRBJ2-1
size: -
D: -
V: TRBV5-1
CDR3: CASSLVGGLEQFF
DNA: TGCGCCAGCAGCTTGGTGGGGGGGCTCGAGCAGTTCTTC

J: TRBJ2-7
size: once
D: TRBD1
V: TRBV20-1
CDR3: CSASLWGQTTYEQYF
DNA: TGCAGTGCTAGTCTGTGGGGACAGACGACCTACGAGCAGTACTTC

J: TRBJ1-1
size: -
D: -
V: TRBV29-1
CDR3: CSVAGQLNTEAFF
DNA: TGCAGCGTTGCTGGACAGCTGAACACTGAAGCTTTCTTT

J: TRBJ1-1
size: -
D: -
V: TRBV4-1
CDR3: CASSQEVAATEAFF
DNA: TGCGCCAGCAGCCAAGAAGTGGCGGCGACGGAAGCTTTCTTT

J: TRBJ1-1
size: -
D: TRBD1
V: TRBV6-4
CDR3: CASSGQGKDTEAFF
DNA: TGTGCCAGCAGCGGACAGGGAAAGGACACTGAAGCTTTCTTT

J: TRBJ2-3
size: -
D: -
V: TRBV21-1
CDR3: CASSKCPESRGAGDTQYF
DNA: TGTGCCAGCAGCAAATGCCCTGAGTCGCGGGGGGCCGGGGATACGCAGTATTTT

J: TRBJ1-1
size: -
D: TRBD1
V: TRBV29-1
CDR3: CSARTGYTEAFF
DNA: TGCAGCGCTCGGACAGGGTACACTGAAGCTTTCTTT

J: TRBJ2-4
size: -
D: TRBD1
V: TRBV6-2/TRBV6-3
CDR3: CASSTGTVHQSIQYF
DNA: TGTGCCAGCAGCACCGGGACAGTACACCAAAGCATTCAGTACTTC

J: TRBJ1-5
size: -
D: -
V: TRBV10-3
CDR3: CAISDRWSEPQHF
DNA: TGTGCCATCAGTGACAGGTGGTCGGAGCCCCAGCATTTT

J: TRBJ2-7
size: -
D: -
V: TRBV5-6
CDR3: CASSFGGTYEQYF
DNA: TGTGCCAGCAGCTTCGGGGGTACCTACGAGCAGTACTTC

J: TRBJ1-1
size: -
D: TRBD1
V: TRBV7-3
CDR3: CASSLNRGGTEAFF
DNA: TGTGCCAGCAGCTTAAACAGGGGCGGCACTGAAGCTTTCTTT

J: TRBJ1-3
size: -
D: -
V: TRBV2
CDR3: CASSKNSLSGNTIYF
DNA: TGTGCCAGCAGTAAAAACAGCCTCTCTGGAAACACCATATATTTT

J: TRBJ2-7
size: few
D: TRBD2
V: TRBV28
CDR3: CASSPAGGLYEQYF
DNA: TGTGCCAGCAGTCCGGCGGGGGGGTTATACGAGCAGTACTTC

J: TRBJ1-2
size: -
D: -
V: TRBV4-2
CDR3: CASSQDRTDYGYTF
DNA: TGTGCCAGCAGCCAAGACAGAACAGACTATGGCTACACCTTC

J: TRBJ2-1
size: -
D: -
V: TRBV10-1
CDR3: CARSSCPPVF
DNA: TGCGCCAGGTCTAGCTGCCCCCCCGTCTTC

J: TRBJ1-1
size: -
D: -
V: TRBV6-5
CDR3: CASRVPGHKNTEAFF
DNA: TGTGCCAGCAGGGTCCCGGGACACAAGAACACTGAAGCTTTCTTT

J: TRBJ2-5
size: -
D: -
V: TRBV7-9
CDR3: CASSPKWTPETQETQYF
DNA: TGTGCCAGCAGCCCCAAGTGGACTCCCGAGACACAAGAGACCCAGTACTTC

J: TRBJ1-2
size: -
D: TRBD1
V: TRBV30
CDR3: CAWSTGGYGYTF
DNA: TGTGCCTGGAGTACAGGGGGCTATGGCTACACCTTC

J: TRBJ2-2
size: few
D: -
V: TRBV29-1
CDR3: CSVPARGGVAGELFF
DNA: TGCAGCGTTCCCGCGAGAGGCGGGGTGGCCGGGGAGCTGTTTTTT

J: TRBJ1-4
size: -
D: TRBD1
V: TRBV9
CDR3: CASSVEDRGRTNEKLFF
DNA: TGTGCCAGCAGCGTAGAAGACAGGGGAAGGACTAATGAAAAACTGTTTTTT

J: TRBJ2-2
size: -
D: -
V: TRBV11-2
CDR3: CASTNQATGELFF
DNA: TGTGCCAGCACCAACCAGGCAACCGGGGAGCTGTTTTTT

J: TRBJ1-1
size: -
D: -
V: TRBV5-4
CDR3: CASSFPGNTEAFF
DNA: TGTGCCAGCAGCTTCCCCGGGAACACTGAAGCTTTCTTT

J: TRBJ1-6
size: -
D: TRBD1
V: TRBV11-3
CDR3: CASSPGGQGYNSPLHF
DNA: TGTGCCAGCAGCCCCGGAGGACAGGGGTATAATTCACCCCTCCACTTT

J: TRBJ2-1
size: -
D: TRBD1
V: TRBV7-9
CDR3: CASSLAPNRDSPYNEQFF
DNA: TGTGCCAGCAGCTTAGCCCCGAACCGGGACAGCCCCTACAATGAGCAGTTCTTC

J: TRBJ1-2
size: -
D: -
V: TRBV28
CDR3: CASSSGTTFYGYTF
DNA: TGTGCCAGCAGTTCAGGAACGACATTTTATGGCTACACCTTC

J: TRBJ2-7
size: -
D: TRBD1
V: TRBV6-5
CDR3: CASRSPGQGSYEQYF
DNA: TGTGCCAGCAGGTCCCCGGGACAGGGCTCCTACGAGCAGTACTTC

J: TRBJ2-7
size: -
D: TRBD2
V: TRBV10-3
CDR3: CAIAGLARHEQYF
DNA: TGTGCCATCGCCGGACTAGCTCGGCACGAGCAGTACTTC

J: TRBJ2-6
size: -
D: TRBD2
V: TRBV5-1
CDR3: CASSWGGSGANVLTF
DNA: TGCGCCAGCAGCTGGGGGGGCTCTGGGGCCAACGTCCTGACTTTC

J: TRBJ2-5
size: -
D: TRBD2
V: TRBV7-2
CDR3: CASSLFLAGETQYF
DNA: TGTGCCAGCAGCCTATTTCTAGCGGGTGAGACCCAGTACTTC

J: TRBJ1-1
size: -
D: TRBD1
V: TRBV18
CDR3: CASSTSRQGHTEAFF
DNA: TGTGCCAGCTCAACCTCCCGACAGGGACACACTGAAGCTTTCTTT

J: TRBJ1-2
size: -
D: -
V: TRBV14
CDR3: CASSQWTGGYTF
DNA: TGTGCCAGCAGCCAATGGACTGGTGGCTACACCTTC